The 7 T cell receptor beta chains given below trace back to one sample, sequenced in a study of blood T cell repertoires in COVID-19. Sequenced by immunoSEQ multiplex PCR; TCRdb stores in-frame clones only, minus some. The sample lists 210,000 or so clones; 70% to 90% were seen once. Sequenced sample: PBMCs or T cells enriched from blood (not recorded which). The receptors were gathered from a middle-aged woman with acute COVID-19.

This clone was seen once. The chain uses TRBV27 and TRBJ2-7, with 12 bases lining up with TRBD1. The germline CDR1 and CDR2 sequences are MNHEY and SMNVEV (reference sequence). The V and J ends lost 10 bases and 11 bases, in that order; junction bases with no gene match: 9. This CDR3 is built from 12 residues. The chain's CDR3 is CATAGTGGAKYF. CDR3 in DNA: TGTGCCACCGCTGGGACAGGGGGCGCAAAGTACTTC.

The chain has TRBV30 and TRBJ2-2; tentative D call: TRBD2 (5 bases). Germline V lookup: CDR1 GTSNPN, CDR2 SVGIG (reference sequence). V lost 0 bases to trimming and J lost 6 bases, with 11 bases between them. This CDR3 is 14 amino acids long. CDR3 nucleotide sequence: TGTGCCTGGAGTGTAACTAGAAGGGCCGGGGAGCTGTTTTTT. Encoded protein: CAWSVTRRAGELFF.

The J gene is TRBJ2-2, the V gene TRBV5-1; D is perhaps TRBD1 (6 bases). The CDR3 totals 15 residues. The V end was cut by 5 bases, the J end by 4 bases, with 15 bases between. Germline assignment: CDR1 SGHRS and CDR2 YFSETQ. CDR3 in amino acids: CASRTGTLGTGELFF. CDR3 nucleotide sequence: TGCGCCAGCAGAACAGGGACCCTCGGCACCGGGGAGCTGTTTTTT.

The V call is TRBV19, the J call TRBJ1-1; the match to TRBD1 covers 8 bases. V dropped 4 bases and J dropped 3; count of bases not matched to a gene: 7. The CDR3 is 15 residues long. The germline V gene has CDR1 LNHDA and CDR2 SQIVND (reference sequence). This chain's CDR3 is CASSTRQGTYTEAFF. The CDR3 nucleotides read TGTGCCAGTAGTACCCGACAGGGGACGTACACTGAAGCTTTCTTT.

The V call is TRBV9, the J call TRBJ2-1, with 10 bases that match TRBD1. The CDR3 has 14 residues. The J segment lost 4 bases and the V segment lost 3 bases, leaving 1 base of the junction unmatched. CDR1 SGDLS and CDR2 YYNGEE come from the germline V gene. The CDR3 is CASSAGQGYNEQFF. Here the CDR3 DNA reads TGTGCCAGCAGCGCGGGACAGGGGTACAATGAGCAGTTCTTC.

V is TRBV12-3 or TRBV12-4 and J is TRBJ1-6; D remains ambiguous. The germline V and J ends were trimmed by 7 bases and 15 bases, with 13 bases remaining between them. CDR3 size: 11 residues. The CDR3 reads CASTSGSFLHF. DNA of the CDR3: TGTGCCAGCACCTCGGGATCCTTCCTCCACTTT.

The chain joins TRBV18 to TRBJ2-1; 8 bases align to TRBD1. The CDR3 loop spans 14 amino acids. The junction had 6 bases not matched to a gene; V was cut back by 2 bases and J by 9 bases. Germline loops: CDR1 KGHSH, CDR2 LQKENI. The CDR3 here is CASSPTGGNTEQFF. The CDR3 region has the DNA TGTGCCAGCTCACCAACAGGGGGAAACACTGAGCAGTTCTTC.